This T cell receptor (beta chain) was retrieved from a study of blood T cell repertoires in COVID-19. At the level of the study: Acute and convalescent COVID-19 samples came from the United States, Italy and Spain. PBMCs, B-cell-depleted T cells, or T cells provided the cDNA or gDNA that made up the material.

Germline-derived CDR1 and CDR2 are SGHDN and FVKESK. This CDR3 has 12 amino acids. The V gene lost 5 bases and the J gene lost 11 bases, with 10 bases spanning the gap. Sequenced by immunoSEQ multiplex PCR; TCRdb stores in-frame clones only, minus some. The sample holds 150,000 to 200,000 clones, 93% seen once. This sequence joins TRBV14 and TRBJ1-6, with a possible D match to TRBD1 (6 bases). Specimen: peripheral blood. The origin of this receptor is a woman aged 55-70 years with COVID-19, enrolled during active disease. The CDR3 loop is CASSFGQTPLHF. The CDR3 DNA reads TGTGCCAGCAGCTTCGGACAGACACCCCTCCACTTT.